This is a list of T cell receptor beta chains from one sample in a study of CD8+CD57+ T cells in acquired aplastic anemia. MiXCR was run by TCRdb on the reads, yielding one entry per CDR3 protein. The sample shows fewer than 200,000 distinct CDR3 sequences, 45% to 60% of them seen only once. Sequencing input: sorted CD4+, CD8+, or CD8+CD57+ T cells (not recorded which) from PBMCs. The receptor set was obtained from a human donor with aplastic anemia. Each CDR3 is given with its conserved first and last residue. The D gene is left open where the match is weak. Size tells how often a clone was seen (once, few, many) or the class of an expanded clone, and some rows leave it out.

TRBV19	TRBJ1-5	.	.	TGTGCCAGTAGTATATCCGGGAGTTACCAGCCCCAGCATTTT	CASSISGSYQPQHF
TRBV15	TRBJ1-5	.	medium-sized	TGTGCCACTTTGACAAAGGGGGATAGCAATCAGCCCCAGCATTTT	CATLTKGDSNQPQHF
TRBV7-8	TRBJ2-2	TRBD2	.	TGTGCCAGCAGCTTACTAGCGGGGGCCTACACCGGGGAGCTGTTTTTT	CASSLLAGAYTGELFF
TRBV20-1	TRBJ1-1	.	.	TGCAGTGCTAGACCGTTGAACACTGAAGCTTTCTTT	CSARPLNTEAFF
TRBV28	TRBJ2-7	TRBD1	.	TGTGCCAGCAGTTTACCCTGGACAGGGGTAGCCGAGCAGTACTTC	CASSLPWTGVAEQYF
TRBV10-3	TRBJ1-4	TRBD1	.	TGTGCCATCAGCGGGACAGGGGGTGAAAAACTGTTTTTT	CAISGTGGEKLFF
TRBV10-2	TRBJ1-3	.	many	TGCGCCAGCAGTGAGAGGTCTGGAAACACCATATATTTT	CASSERSGNTIYF
TRBV10-1	TRBJ1-1	.	many	TGCGCCAGCAGTGAGGGACAGACGAACACTGAAGCTTTCTTT	CASSEGQTNTEAFF
TRBV29-1	TRBJ2-1	.	few	TGCAGCGTTGCACAGGGTGTAGCTGAGCAGTTCTTC	CSVAQGVAEQFF
TRBV9	TRBJ2-3	.	.	TGTGCCAGCAGCGTAGGTTGGTTTGGCACAGATACGCAGTATTTT	CASSVGWFGTDTQYF
TRBV25-1	TRBJ1-2	TRBD1	.	TGCGCCAGCAGTGACCGGGACAGGGATGGCTACACCTTC	CASSDRDRDGYTF
TRBV19	TRBJ2-7	.	.	TGTGCCAGTAGACGGACAGCCCTCTCCTACGAGCAGTACTTC	CASRRTALSYEQYF
TRBV30	TRBJ2-5	.	.	TGTGCCTGGAGTTCGCAGGGTTGGCGGCTTCAAGAGACCCAGTACTTC	CAWSSQGWRLQETQYF
TRBV5-1	TRBJ2-6	.	many	TGCGCCAGCAGCCTCTCCTCTGGGGCCAACGTCCTGACTTTC	CASSLSSGANVLTF
TRBV19	TRBJ1-6	.	.	TGTGCCAGTAGTATCAGGCGGGGGGGTCTCCACTTT	CASSIRRGGLHF
TRBV7-2	TRBJ1-4	TRBD1	once	TGTGCCAGCAGCTTAGCGCTGGAGACAGGGAGAGAAAAACTGTTTTTT	CASSLALETGREKLFF
TRBV20-1	TRBJ1-1	.	.	TGCAGTGCTCCATATATGAACACTGAAGCTTTCTTT	CSAPYMNTEAFF
TRBV7-3	TRBJ2-5	TRBD1	.	TGTGCCAGCAGCCGGGACAGGACAGGGACCCAGTACTTC	CASSRDRTGTQYF
TRBV19	TRBJ2-6	.	many	TGTGCCAGTAGCTCCCCACTCTCAGCCTCTGGGGCCAACGTCCTGACTTTC	CASSSPLSASGANVLTF
TRBV2	TRBJ1-2	.	.	TGTGCCAGCAGTGAAAACAGGGCTAACTATGGCTACACCTTC	CASSENRANYGYTF
TRBV7-2	TRBJ1-5	.	.	TGTGCCAGCAGCTTGGTACGGAATAGCAATCAGCCCCAGCATTTT	CASSLVRNSNQPQHF
TRBV2	TRBJ2-1	.	.	TGTGCCAGCAGTTTGCCGGGGGCCTATAACAATGAGCAGTTCTTC	CASSLPGAYNNEQFF
TRBV5-1	TRBJ1-6	TRBD1	few	TGCGCCAGCAGCTTCGGACAGGGGGTGGGTTCACCCCTCCACTTT	CASSFGQGVGSPLHF
TRBV20-1	TRBJ2-7	.	.	TGCAGTGCACCCGGGTCGGTACCTGTACGGTACTTC	CSAPGSVPVRYF
TRBV15	TRBJ1-2	.	.	TGTGCCGCCAGCAGGGACCAGGGATACTATGGCTACACCTTC	CAASRDQGYYGYTF
TRBV24-1	TRBJ1-2	TRBD1	.	TGTGCCACCAGAGCCGGGACAGGGGACTCTAGCTACACCTTC	CATRAGTGDSSYTF